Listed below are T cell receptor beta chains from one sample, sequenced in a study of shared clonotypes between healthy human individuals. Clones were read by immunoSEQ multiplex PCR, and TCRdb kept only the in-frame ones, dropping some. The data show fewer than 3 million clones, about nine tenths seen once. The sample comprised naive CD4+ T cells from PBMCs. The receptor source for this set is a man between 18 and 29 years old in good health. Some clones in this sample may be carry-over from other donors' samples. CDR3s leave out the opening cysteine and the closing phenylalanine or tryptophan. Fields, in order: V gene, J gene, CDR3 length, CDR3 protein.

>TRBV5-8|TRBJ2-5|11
ASSLDSGETQY
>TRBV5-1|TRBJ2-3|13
ASSSATGNPDTQY
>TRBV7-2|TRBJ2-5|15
ASSSGLAGVYLETQY
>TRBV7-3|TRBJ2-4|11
ASSRAVGDIQY
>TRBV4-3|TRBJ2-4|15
ASSQAAAGAAKNIQY
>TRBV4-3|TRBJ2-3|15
ASSQELAGHGTDTQY
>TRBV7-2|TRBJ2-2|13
ASSFLGLNTGELF
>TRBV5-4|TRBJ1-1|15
ASSPAGNSGMNTEAF
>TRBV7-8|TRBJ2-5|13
ASSLASSRQETQY
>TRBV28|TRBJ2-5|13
ASSTARQGTRTQY
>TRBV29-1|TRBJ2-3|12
SVVPAGSTDTQY
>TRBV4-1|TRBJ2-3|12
ASSSGDRTDTQY
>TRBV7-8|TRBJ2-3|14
ASSFLAGGLTDTQY
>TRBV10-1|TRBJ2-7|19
ASSASPGLAGGRSRTYEQY
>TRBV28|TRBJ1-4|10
ATRGSNEKLF
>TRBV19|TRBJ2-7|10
ASRDTRYEQY
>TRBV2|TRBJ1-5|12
ASSGTGSNQPQH
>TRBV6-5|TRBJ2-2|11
ASTRGRTGELF
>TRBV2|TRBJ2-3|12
ASGRDRHTDTQY
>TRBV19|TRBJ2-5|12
ATNGLAGTETQY
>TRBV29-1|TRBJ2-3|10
SSRGPPDTQY
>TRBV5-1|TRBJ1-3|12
ASSFAGTGNTIY
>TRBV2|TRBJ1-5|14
ASRSDRFNSNQPQH
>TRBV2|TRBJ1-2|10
ADSGQKVGYT
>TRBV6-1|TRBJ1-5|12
ASSEARGNQPQH
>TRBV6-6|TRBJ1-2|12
ASSYAGGRSGYT
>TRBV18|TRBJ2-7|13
ASSQRDRAIGEQY
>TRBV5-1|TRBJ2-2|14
ASSWLAGVNTGELF
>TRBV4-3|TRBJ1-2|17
ASSQVTGGAKVSWGGYT
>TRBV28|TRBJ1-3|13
ASSLRGLGGNTIY
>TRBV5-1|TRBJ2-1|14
ASSPTLAASYNEQF
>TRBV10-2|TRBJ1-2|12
ASSESWEVDGYT
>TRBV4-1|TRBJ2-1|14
ASSQAGLAGGDEQF
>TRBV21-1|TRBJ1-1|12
ASSDPPRNTEAF
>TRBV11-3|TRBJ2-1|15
ASSLSVDAPRCNEQF
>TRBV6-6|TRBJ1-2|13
ASRDGTGGNYGYT
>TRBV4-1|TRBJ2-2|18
ASSQERGLAGGGGTGELF
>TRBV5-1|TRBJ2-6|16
ASSWGGQGHSGANVLT
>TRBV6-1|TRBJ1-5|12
ASRGQGSGQPQH
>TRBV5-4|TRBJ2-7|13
ASSKGTTSEYKQY
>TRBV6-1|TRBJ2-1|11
ASRGLSYNEQF
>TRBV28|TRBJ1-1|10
ASSQTNTEAF
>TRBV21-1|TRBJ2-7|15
ASRFPSCSGPPHEQY
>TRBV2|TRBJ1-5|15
ASRPGLSPHSNQPQH
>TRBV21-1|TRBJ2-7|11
ASSATGSHEQY
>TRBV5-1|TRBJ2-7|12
ASSSTGPYYEQY